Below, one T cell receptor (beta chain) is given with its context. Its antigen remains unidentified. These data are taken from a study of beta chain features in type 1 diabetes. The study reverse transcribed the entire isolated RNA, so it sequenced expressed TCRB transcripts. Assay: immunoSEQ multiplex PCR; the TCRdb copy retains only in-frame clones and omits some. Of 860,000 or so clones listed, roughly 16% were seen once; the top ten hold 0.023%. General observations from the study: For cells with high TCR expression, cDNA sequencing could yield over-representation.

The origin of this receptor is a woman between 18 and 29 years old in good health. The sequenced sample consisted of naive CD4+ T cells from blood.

CDR3 protein: CASSLVENPAGGNTIYF. In DNA, the CDR3 is TGTGCCAGCAGTTTAGTGGAGAACCCGGCGGGAGGAAACACCATATATTTT. The chain is built from TRBV28 and TRBJ1-3, with D hard to call. This CDR3 comprises 17 residues. Per germline, CDR1 MDHEN and CDR2 SYDVKM. V gave up 2 bases and J gave up 4 bases, with 18 bases separating them.